What follows describes a single T cell receptor beta chain. Treatment of the sample: some 20 received Ad26.COV2.S at low or high dose, single or two shots; 5 received placebo; per-sample allocation not given. Sampling took place 63 days after the first vaccine or placebo injection. An Ad26 vector that expressed Wuhan-strain SARS-CoV-2 spike constituted the vaccine. CDR3 length equals 16 residues. Germline V gene sequence: CDR1 MNHEY, CDR2 SVGAGI. The J segment lost 0 bases and the V segment lost 4 bases, leaving 5 bases of the junction unmatched. This record belongs to a study of Ad26.COV2.S vaccination and SARS-CoV-2 variants. At the level of the study: Doses of Ad26.COV2.S were injected into muscle once or twice, 56 days apart.

This table comes from immunoSEQ multiplex PCR, and its TCRdb copy is limited to in-frame clones, with some not included. The sample holds more than 350,000 clones, approximately 92% seen once. The rearrangement uses TRBV6-5 and TRBJ2-2; 7 bases fit TRBD2. This specimen was peripheral blood, taken in a trial of Ad26.COV2.S vaccine versus placebo. This clonotype was obtained from a person aged 18-65 years who received the Ad26.COV2.S COVID-19 vaccine or a placebo. CDR3 loop: CASSSPSGPNTGELFF. The CDR3 DNA sequence: TGTGCCAGCAGTTCCCCTAGCGGTCCGAACACCGGGGAGCTGTTTTTT.